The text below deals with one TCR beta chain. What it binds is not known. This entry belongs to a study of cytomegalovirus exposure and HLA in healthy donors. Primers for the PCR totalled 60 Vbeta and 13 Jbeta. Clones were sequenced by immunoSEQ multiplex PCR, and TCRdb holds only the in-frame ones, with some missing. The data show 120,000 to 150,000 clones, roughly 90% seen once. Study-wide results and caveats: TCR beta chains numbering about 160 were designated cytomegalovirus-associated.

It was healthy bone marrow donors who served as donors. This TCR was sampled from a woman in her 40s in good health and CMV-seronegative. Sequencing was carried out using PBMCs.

The CDR3 protein is CASSMDSYGYTF. CDR3 nucleotides: TGTGCCAGCAGCATGGACAGCTATGGCTACACCTTC. This sequence joins TRBV7-2 and TRBJ1-2, with D tentatively TRBD1 (6 bases). The CDR3 totals 12 residues. Trimming pared 5 bases from V and 4 bases from J, leaving 8 bases between. Looked up from germline, CDR1 is SGHTA and CDR2 is FQGNSA.